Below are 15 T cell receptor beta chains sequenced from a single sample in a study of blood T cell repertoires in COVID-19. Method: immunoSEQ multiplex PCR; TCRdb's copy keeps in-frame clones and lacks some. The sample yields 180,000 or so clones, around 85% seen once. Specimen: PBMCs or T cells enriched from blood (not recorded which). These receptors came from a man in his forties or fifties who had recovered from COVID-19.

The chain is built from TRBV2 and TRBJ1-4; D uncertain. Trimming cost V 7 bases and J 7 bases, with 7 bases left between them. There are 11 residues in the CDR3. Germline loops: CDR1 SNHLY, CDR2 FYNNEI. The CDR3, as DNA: TGTGCCAGCACTTTGAGTGAAAAACTGTTTTTT. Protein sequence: CASTLSEKLFF.

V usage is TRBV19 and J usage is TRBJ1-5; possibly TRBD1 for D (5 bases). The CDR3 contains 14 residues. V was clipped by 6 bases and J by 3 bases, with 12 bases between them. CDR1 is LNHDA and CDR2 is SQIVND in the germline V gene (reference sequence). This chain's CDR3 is CASSLDRHNQPQHF. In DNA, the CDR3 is TGTGCCAGTAGCTTAGACAGACACAATCAGCCCCAGCATTTT.

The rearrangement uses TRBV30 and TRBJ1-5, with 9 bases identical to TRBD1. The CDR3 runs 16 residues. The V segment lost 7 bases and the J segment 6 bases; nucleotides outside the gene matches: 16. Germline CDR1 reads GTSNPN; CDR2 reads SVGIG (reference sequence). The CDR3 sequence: CAYTEMGTGIGQPQHF. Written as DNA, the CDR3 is TGTGCCTATACCGAAATGGGGACAGGGATAGGTCAGCCCCAGCATTTT.

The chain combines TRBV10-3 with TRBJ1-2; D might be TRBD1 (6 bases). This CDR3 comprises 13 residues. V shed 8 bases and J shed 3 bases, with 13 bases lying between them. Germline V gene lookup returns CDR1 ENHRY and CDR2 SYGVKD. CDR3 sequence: CAIQQGPDYGYTF. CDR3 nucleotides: TGTGCCATCCAACAGGGCCCCGACTATGGCTACACCTTC.

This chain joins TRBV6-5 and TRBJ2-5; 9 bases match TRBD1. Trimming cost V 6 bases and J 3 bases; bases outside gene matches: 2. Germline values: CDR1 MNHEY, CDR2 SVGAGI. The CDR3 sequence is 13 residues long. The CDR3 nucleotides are TGTGCCAGCAGCCGGGACAGGGAAGAGACCCAGTACTTC. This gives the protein CASSRDREETQYF.

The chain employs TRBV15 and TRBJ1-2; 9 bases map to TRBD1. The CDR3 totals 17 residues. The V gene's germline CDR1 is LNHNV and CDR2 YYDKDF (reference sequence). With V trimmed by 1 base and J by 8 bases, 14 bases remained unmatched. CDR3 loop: CATSRGGSGQGLEGYTF. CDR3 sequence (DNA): TGTGCCACCAGCAGAGGAGGCTCGGGACAGGGACTAGAAGGCTACACCTTC.

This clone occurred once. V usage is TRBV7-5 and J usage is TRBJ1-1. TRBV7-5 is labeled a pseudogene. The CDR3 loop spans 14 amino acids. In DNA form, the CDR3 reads TGTGCCAGAAGTCCGGAGAGGTTGAACACTGAAGCTTTCTTT. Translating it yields CARSPERLNTEAFF.

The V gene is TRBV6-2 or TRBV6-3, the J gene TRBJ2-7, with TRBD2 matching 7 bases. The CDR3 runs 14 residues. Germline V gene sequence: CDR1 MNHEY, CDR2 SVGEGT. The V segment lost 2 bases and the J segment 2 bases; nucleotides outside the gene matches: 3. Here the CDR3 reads CASSYSGDAYEQYF. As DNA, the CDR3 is TGTGCCAGCAGTTACAGCGGGGATGCCTACGAGCAGTACTTC.

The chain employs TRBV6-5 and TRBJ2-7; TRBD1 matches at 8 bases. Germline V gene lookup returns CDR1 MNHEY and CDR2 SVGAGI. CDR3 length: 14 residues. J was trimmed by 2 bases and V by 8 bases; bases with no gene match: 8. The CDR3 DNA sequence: TGTGCCAGCCGAAAAGGGACAGGCACCTACGAGCAGTACTTC. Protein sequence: CASRKGTGTYEQYF.

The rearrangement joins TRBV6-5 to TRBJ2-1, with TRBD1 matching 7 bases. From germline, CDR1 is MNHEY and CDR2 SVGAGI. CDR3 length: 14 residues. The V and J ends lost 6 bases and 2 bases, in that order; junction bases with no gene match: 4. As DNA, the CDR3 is TGTGCCAGCAGCTTCACAGGGGCCTACAATGAGCAGTTCTTC. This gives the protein CASSFTGAYNEQFF.

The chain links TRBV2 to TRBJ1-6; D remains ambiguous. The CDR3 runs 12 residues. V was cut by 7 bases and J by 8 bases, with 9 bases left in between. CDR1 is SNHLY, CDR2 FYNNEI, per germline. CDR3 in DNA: TGTGCCAGCATGGCAGAGGATTCACCCCTCCACTTT. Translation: CASMAEDSPLHF.

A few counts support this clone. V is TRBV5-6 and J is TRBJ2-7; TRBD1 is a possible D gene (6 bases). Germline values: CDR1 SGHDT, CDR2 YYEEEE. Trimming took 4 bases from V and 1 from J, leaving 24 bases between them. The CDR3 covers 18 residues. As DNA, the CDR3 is TGTGCCAGCAGCCTCCAAAGCTGGTTTGCGGACAGATCCTACGAGCAGTACTTC. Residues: CASSLQSWFADRSYEQYF.

CDR3 in amino acids: CASSTRTGDYGYTF. The CDR3 nucleotides are TGTGCCAGCAGCACGCGGACAGGGGACTATGGCTACACCTTC. This rearrangement joins TRBV7-8 to TRBJ1-2, with 9 bases identical to TRBD1. Losses at the gene ends were 5 bases for V and 3 bases for J; bases not matched to a gene: 4. The CDR3 sequence is 14 residues long. CDR1 is SGHVS and CDR2 is FQNEAQ in the germline V gene.

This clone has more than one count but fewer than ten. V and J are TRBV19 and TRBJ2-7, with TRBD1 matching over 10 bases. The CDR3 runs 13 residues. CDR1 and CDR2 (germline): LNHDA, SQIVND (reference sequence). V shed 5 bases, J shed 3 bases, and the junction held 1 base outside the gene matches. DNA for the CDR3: TGTGCCAGTAGTTGGACAGGGGGCTACGAGCAGTACTTC. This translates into CASSWTGGYEQYF.

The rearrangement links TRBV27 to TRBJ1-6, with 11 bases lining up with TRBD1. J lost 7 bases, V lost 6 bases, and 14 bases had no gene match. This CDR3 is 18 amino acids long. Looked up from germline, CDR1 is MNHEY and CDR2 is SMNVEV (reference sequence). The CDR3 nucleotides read TGTGCCAGCAGCCTTAGGGCGGCTGGGACAGGGGGGAATTCACCCCTCCACTTT. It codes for CASSLRAAGTGGNSPLHF.